The 2 T cell receptor beta chains listed next were all sequenced from one sample in a study of cytotoxic CD8 clonotypes in ibrutinib-treated CLL. Only in-frame clones appear in the TCRdb table, and some are missing; sequencing was by immunoSEQ multiplex PCR. The top ten hold 5.9% of the sample, which has roughly 200,000 clones, around 70% seen once. The sample was PBMCs, taken after 12 months of ibrutinib treatment. The receptors come from a human donor with chronic lymphocytic leukemia.

The DNA of the CDR3 is TGTGCCAGCTCACTGGACAAGAGCCCCAATGAGCAGTTCTTC. Translation: CASSLDKSPNEQFF. The V call is TRBV18, the J call TRBJ2-1; tentatively, D is TRBD1 (5 bases). V gave up 4 bases and J gave up 6 bases, with 13 bases separating them. Germline V gene data show CDR1 as KGHSH and CDR2 as LQKENI. The length of the CDR3 is 14 residues.

The chain joins TRBV30 to TRBJ1-5; maybe TRBD1 (5 bases). The V gene lost 3 bases and the J gene lost 4 bases, with 16 bases spanning the gap. CDR3 length equals 15 residues. Germline values: CDR1 GTSNPN, CDR2 SVGIG (reference sequence). This chain's CDR3 is CAWSRGVVINQPQHF. CDR3 DNA: TGTGCCTGGAGCCGGGGGGTGGTGATAAATCAGCCCCAGCATTTT.